This TCR beta chain was identified during a study of cytomegalovirus exposure and HLA in healthy donors. Study results and limitations: Some TCR beta chains (roughly 150 of them) were listed as cytomegalovirus-associated. Rarity characterized most TCR sequences, yet some public TCRs appeared in many donors.

The table lists this clone with a few counts. Antigen: not known. The PCR used 60 Vbeta and 13 Jbeta primers. TCRdb keeps only in-frame clones here, not all; method: immunoSEQ multiplex PCR. This table holds 200,000 to 250,000 clones, roughly 75% found once. These donors counted as nominally healthy when sampled, but unrecorded immune exposures were likely. Germline lookup yields CDR1 SGHTA and CDR2 FQGNSA. V lost 4 bases, J lost 3 bases, and 5 bases stayed unmatched. There are 15 residues in the CDR3. The sequenced sample was PBMCs. J is TRBJ2-3 and V is TRBV7-2, with 9 bases aligning to TRBD2. The receptor was derived from a woman aged 25 to 39 in good health and CMV-seronegative. This CDR3 is CASSSSSGKTDTQYF. CDR3 DNA: TGTGCCAGCAGCTCTTCTAGCGGGAAGACAGATACGCAGTATTTT.